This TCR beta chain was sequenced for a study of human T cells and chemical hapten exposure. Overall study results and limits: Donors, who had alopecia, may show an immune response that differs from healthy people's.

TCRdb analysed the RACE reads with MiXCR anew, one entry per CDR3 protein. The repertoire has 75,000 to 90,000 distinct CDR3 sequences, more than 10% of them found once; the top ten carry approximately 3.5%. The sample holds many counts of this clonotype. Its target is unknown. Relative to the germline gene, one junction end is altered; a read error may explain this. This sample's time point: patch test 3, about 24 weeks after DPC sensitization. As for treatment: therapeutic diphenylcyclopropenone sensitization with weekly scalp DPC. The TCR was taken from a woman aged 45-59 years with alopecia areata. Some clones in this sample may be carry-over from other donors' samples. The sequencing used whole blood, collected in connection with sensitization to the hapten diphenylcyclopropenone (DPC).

CDR3 DNA sequence: TGTGCTAGCAAGATAGACCCTTATAGCAATCAGCCCCAGCATTTT. It codes for CASKIDPYSNQPQHF. The chain is built from TRBV6-4 and TRBJ1-5; D gene ambiguous. The CDR3 length is 15 residues. Germline-derived CDR1 and CDR2 are MRHNA and SNTAGT.